These 29 T cell receptor beta chains were sequenced from one sample in a study of response to subunit inactivated influenza vaccine. Each CDR3 protein gets one entry after TCRdb re-called the RT-PCR reads with MiXCR. The sample includes a few hundred thousand distinct CDR3 sequences, 22% of them seen just once. Here the sequenced sample was PBMCs from blood, taken 21 months after vaccination. Receptors originate from a man aged 45 to 70 who received an inactivated influenza vaccine.

This clonotype was counted between two and nine times. The genes are TRBV4-3 and TRBJ2-7; D unclear. V lost 1 base and J 6 bases, leaving 10 bases between the germline ends. This CDR3 comprises 13 residues. The V gene's germline CDR1 is LGHNA and CDR2 YSLEER. The CDR3: CASSQGSRSEQYF. In nucleotides, the CDR3 is TGCGCCAGCAGCCAAGGGTCTAGAAGCGAGCAGTACTTC.

The V gene is TRBV5-1, the J gene TRBJ1-1; TRBD1 might be the D (5 bases). V was shortened by 0 bases and J by 3 bases, with 9 bases between the two germline ends. CDR3 length: 14 amino acids. Germline-derived CDR1 and CDR2 are SGHRS and YFSETQ. The CDR3 loop reads CASSLARADTEAFF. In nucleotides, the CDR3 is TGCGCCAGCAGCTTGGCCAGGGCGGACACTGAAGCTTTCTTT.

The gene calls are TRBV12-3 or TRBV12-4 and TRBJ1-4; maybe TRBD1 (5 bases). Trimming removed 4 bases from V and 6 bases from J, with 9 bases in between. The CDR3 runs 13 residues. CDR3 sequence reads: CASSSDMDEKLFF. The CDR3 nucleotides are TGTGCCAGCAGTTCGGACATGGATGAAAAACTGTTTTTT.

The chain employs TRBV12-3 or TRBV12-4 and TRBJ1-6; tentatively, D is TRBD1 (6 bases). This CDR3 has 14 amino acids. Trimming shortened V by 6 bases and J by 7 bases, and 13 bases separated the two germline ends. The CDR3 bases are TGTGCCAGCAGCCAGTCTACAGGGAATTCACCCCTCCACTTT. This translates into CASSQSTGNSPLHF.

The rearrangement joins TRBV18 to TRBJ2-1; 11 bases agree with TRBD2. Looked up from germline, CDR1 is KGHSH and CDR2 is LQKENI. The CDR3 is 14 residues long. With V trimmed by 5 bases and J by 7 bases, 4 bases remained unmatched. The DNA for the CDR3 is TGTGCCAGCTCATCGGGACTAGCGGAGAATGAGCAGTTCTTC. Protein sequence: CASSSGLAENEQFF.

This clonotype was observed a few times. This sequence joins TRBV19 and TRBJ1-1; TRBD1 might be the D (5 bases). The CDR3 runs 14 residues. CDR1 is LNHDA and CDR2 is SQIVND in the germline V gene (reference sequence). Trimming left V 3 bases short and J 3 bases short, with 11 bases between. As DNA, the CDR3 is TGTGCCAGTAGTATTTTTCTGGGGGACACTGAAGCTTTCTTT. This codes for CASSIFLGDTEAFF.

The J gene is TRBJ1-2, the V gene TRBV7-8; D call uncertain. Germline V CDR1 and CDR2: SGHVS, FQNEAQ. The ends were cut back, 1 base at V and 3 bases at J, with 9 bases in the middle. This CDR3 region has 14 residues. The DNA for the CDR3 is TGTGCCAGCAGCTTAGATCCCACCGACTATGGCTACACCTTC. It yields the protein CASSLDPTDYGYTF.

There are a few counts of this clonotype. V and J are TRBV7-2 and TRBJ1-1; no clear D gene. Germline V gene lookup returns CDR1 SGHTA and CDR2 FQGNSA. V lost 5 bases and J 1 base, leaving 14 bases between the germline ends. This CDR3 contains 15 residues. The CDR3 region is CASSRRWAGNTEAFF. CDR3 DNA: TGTGCCAGCAGCAGACGATGGGCAGGGAACACTGAAGCTTTCTTT.

In its sample, this clonotype was seen a few times. This chain uses TRBV6-2 or TRBV6-3 with TRBJ1-1; no clear D. Looked up from germline, CDR1 is MNHEY and CDR2 is SVGEGT. CDR3 length: 14 amino acids. The germline V and J ends were trimmed by 7 bases and 1 base, with 13 bases remaining between them. CDR3 DNA: TGTGCCAGCAATATCCCAACACCGAACACTGAAGCTTTCTTT. Its protein product is CASNIPTPNTEAFF.

By sample fraction, this clonotype is medium-sized. The chain has TRBV7-2 and TRBJ2-7; 10 bases match TRBD2. Looked up from germline, CDR1 is SGHTA and CDR2 is FQGNSA. The V gene end was trimmed by 1 base and the J gene end by 3 bases; junction bases not matched to a gene: 6. The CDR3 has 16 residues. The CDR3 loop is CASSLVMLAGVYEQYF. In DNA form, the CDR3 reads TGTGCCAGCAGCTTAGTGATGCTAGCGGGAGTCTACGAGCAGTACTTC.

Only a few counts were recorded for this clonotype. V gene TRBV6-6 combines with J gene TRBJ2-5; TRBD2 agrees at 8 bases. This CDR3 contains 13 residues. J was trimmed by 8 bases and V by 5 bases; bases with no gene match: 7. Germline V gene data show CDR1 as MNHNY and CDR2 as SVGAGI (reference sequence). The CDR3 sequence is CASSPRSGSTQYF. In DNA, the CDR3 is TGTGCCAGCAGTCCAAGAAGCGGGAGCACCCAGTACTTC.

V is TRBV29-1 and J is TRBJ2-1; unclear D gene. The CDR3 has 13 amino acids. Germline V gene lookup returns CDR1 SQVTM and CDR2 ANQGSEA. Trimming took 7 bases from V and 8 from J, leaving 18 bases between them. CDR3 sequence (DNA): TGCAGCGCTGACGATGACTCATTCCATGAGCAGTTCTTC. Its translation is CSADDDSFHEQFF.

This clonotype was found a few times. The J gene is TRBJ1-2, the V gene TRBV4-3; TRBD1 might be the D (5 bases). Germline CDR1 is LGHNA and CDR2 is YSLEER. The V and J ends lost 0 bases and 6 bases respectively, with 14 bases between them. The CDR3 spans 15 residues. CDR3 DNA: TGCGCCAGCAGCCAAGATATTTTTGCGGGGGATGGCTACACCTTC. This encodes CASSQDIFAGDGYTF.

The V and J genes are TRBV20-1 and TRBJ2-4, with TRBD1 matching 8 bases. The ends lost 5 bases at V and 4 bases at J; junction bases unmatched: 4. The CDR3 is made up of 13 amino acids. CDR1 and CDR2 from the germline V gene are DFQATT and SNEGSKA (reference sequence). The CDR3, as DNA: TGCAGTGCTGCCCAGGGGGCGAAAAACATTCAGTACTTC. Amino acid sequence: CSAAQGAKNIQYF.

This clonotype was detected only a few times. The chain uses TRBV5-1 and TRBJ1-2; D remains ambiguous. V lost 0 bases and J lost 3, with 6 bases in between. The CDR3 extends over 13 amino acids. Germline loops: CDR1 SGHRS, CDR2 YFSETQ. CDR3 in DNA: TGCGCCAGCAGCTTGGCCTTCGACTATGGCTACACCTTC. This codes for CASSLAFDYGYTF.

The chain couples TRBV20-1 to TRBJ2-7; 9 bases line up with TRBD2. From germline, CDR1 is DFQATT and CDR2 SNEGSKA (reference sequence). Trimming cost V 0 bases and J 6 bases; bases outside gene matches: 12. The length of the CDR3 is 16 residues. DNA of the CDR3: TGCAGTGCTAGAGACTGGCGAGCGGGAGGAGTCAGCGAGCAGTACTTC. Its translation is CSARDWRAGGVSEQYF.

This clonotype was detected only a few times. The chain links TRBV7-9 to TRBJ1-6; the D is unclear. Trimming removed 2 bases at V and 0 bases at J, with 8 bases between. The V gene's germline CDR1 is SEHNR and CDR2 FQNEAQ (reference sequence). The CDR3 consists of 16 residues. The CDR3 region has the DNA TGTGCCAGCAGCTTATTAACGACCTCCTATAATTCACCCCTCCACTTT. It specifies CASSLLTTSYNSPLHF.

This clonotype was counted at least ten times. V is TRBV4-1 and J is TRBJ1-2; no firm D call. Germline lookup yields CDR1 MGHRA and CDR2 YSYEKL. This CDR3 has 16 residues. The V and J ends lost 1 base and 0 bases respectively, with 12 bases between them. CDR3 amino acids: CASSQAFSLANYGYTF. CDR3 nucleotide sequence: TGCGCCAGCAGCCAAGCGTTTTCGTTAGCTAACTATGGCTACACCTTC.

The chain recombines TRBV9 with TRBJ2-7; D unresolved. The CDR3 runs to 14 residues. The V end lost 0 bases, the J end lost 2 bases, and 9 bases lay between the germline ends. CDR1 SGDLS and CDR2 YYNGEE come from the germline V gene. The CDR3 is CASSVEGSTYEQYF. The CDR3 DNA follows: TGTGCCAGCAGCGTAGAAGGGTCCACCTACGAGCAGTACTTC.

The chain couples TRBV5-4 to TRBJ2-5, with 7 bases aligning to TRBD2. Germline trimming cut 5 bases from V and 3 bases from J; bases unmatched to any gene: 7. The germline V gene has CDR1 SGHNT and CDR2 YYREEE (reference sequence). The length of the CDR3 is 14 residues. As DNA, the CDR3 is TGTGCCAGCAGAAGCAGTCTAGCGGAAGAGACCCAGTACTTC. This codes for CASRSSLAEETQYF.

This clonotype showed up many times. V gene TRBV12-3 or TRBV12-4 combines with J gene TRBJ1-2; no reliable D call. The CDR3 has 13 residues. Between the trimmed V and J ends, which lost 2 bases and 6 bases, there was a span of 10 bases. Here the CDR3 reads CASSLTRLDGYTF. For the CDR3, the DNA is TGTGCCAGCAGTTTAACTCGCCTTGATGGCTACACCTTC.

CDR3 protein: CASMGNNSPLHF. In DNA form, the CDR3 reads TGTGCCAGCATGGGTAATAATTCACCCCTCCACTTT. This chain uses TRBV6-6 with TRBJ1-6; D remains unclear. V lost 7 bases and J 5 bases, leaving 6 bases between the germline ends. This CDR3 contains 12 residues. Germline CDR1 is MNHNY and CDR2 is SVGAGI (reference sequence).

J is TRBJ1-2 and V is TRBV5-1; 9 nucleotides align to TRBD1. Germline CDR1 SGHRS, CDR2 YFSETQ. V shed 0 bases and J 1 base; nucleotides not matched to a gene: 13. This CDR3 region has 19 residues. CDR3 DNA sequence: TGCGCCAGCAGCTTGGCCTTATCCGGGACAGGGCTACATAACTATGGCTACACCTTC. Protein product: CASSLALSGTGLHNYGYTF.

The gene calls are TRBV4-3 and TRBJ1-3; the D gene is possibly TRBD1 (6 bases). Per the germline V gene, CDR1 is LGHNA and CDR2 is YSLEER. This CDR3 comprises 16 residues. V was clipped by 2 bases and J by 4 bases, with 15 bases between them. Here the CDR3 DNA reads TGCGCCAGCAGCCAAATGGGGGGGGCTTCGGGAAACACCATATATTTT. Protein sequence: CASSQMGGASGNTIYF.

This clonotype has more than one count but fewer than ten. This chain connects TRBV12-3 or TRBV12-4 to TRBJ1-6, with unresolved D. Trimming cost V 3 bases and J 6 bases, with 9 bases left between them. The length of the CDR3 is 14 residues. The CDR3 nucleotides read TGTGCCAGCAGTTTGGGGATTACTAATTCACCCCTCCACTTT. Amino acids: CASSLGITNSPLHF.

The chain is built from TRBV9 and TRBJ1-1; no reliable D call. The germline V gene has CDR1 SGDLS and CDR2 YYNGEE. The V end lost 4 bases, the J end lost 1 base, and 14 bases lay between the germline ends. The CDR3 extends over 15 amino acids. CDR3 coding DNA: TGTGCCAGCAGCTCCGAAGGGCGGGCGAACACTGAAGCTTTCTTT. Residues: CASSSEGRANTEAFF.

V gene TRBV20-1 combines with J gene TRBJ2-5; D gene uncertain. Germline CDR1 DFQATT, CDR2 SNEGSKA (reference sequence). V dropped 3 bases and J dropped 5 bases, with 10 bases sitting between them. The CDR3 consists of 12 residues. CDR3 DNA: TGCAGTGCTAGCCGTGAAGGGGAGACCCAGTACTTC. Protein: CSASREGETQYF.

The rearrangement links TRBV7-6 to TRBJ2-1, with unresolved D. In germline, CDR1 is SGHVS, CDR2 FNYEAQ. The CDR3 totals 15 residues. The V and J ends lost 1 base and 0 bases respectively, with 7 bases between them. The CDR3 DNA reads as TGTGCCAGCAGCTTAGGGGATGACTCCTACAATGAGCAGTTCTTC. This gives the protein CASSLGDDSYNEQFF. Full variable domain (outside the CDR3, taken from reference TRBV7-6 and TRBJ2-1): GAGVSQSPRYKVTKRGQDVALRCDPISGHVSLYWYRQALGQGPEFLTYFNYEAQQDKSGLPNDRFSAERPEGSISTLTIQRTEQRDSAMYRCASSLGDDSYNEQFFGPGTRLTVL.

The chain is built from TRBV6-1 and TRBJ2-1, with D perhaps TRBD1 or TRBD2 (7 bases each). This CDR3 has 15 amino acids. V was trimmed by 7 bases and J by 7 bases, leaving 20 bases between them. The germline gives CDR1 MNHNS, CDR2 SASEGT. The CDR3 reads CASTKGAGAGNEQFF. Written as DNA, the CDR3 is TGTGCCAGCACCAAGGGGGCGGGAGCGGGGAATGAGCAGTTCTTC.